This T cell receptor (beta chain) was captured in a study of OX40 agonist ivuxolimab in advanced cancers. As for this clone: No antigen is known for it.

Study conclusions and caveats: Dosing at 0.1 to 3.0 mg/kg was accompanied by clonal expansion of CD4+ and CD8+ blood T cells by week 6. Some nonresponders likewise displayed low normalized T-cell clonal expansion. Averaged across samples, CD8+ T cells carried more expanded clones than CD4+ did.

Only in-frame clones appear in the TCRdb table, and some are missing; sequencing was by immunoSEQ multiplex PCR. The sample has roughly 80,000 clones, roughly 87% seen once. The junction had 4 bases not matched to a gene; V was cut back by 8 bases and J by 6 bases. The CDR3 covers 12 residues. Germline-derived CDR1 and CDR2 are SGHVT and SQSDAQ. With baseline, cycle 4 day 1, and cycle 7 day 1 as timepoints, blood was sampled. The sample consisted of CD4+ or CD8+ T cells sorted from blood, taken in a trial of the OX40 agonist ivuxolimab. The sequence derives from an adult with an advanced solid tumor such as melanoma, head and neck, liver or kidney cancer. This sequence joins TRBV7-4 and TRBJ1-2; 9 bases map to TRBD1. The CDR3 region is CASPGQGNGYTF. For the CDR3, the DNA is TGTGCCAGCCCGGGACAGGGAAATGGCTACACCTTC.